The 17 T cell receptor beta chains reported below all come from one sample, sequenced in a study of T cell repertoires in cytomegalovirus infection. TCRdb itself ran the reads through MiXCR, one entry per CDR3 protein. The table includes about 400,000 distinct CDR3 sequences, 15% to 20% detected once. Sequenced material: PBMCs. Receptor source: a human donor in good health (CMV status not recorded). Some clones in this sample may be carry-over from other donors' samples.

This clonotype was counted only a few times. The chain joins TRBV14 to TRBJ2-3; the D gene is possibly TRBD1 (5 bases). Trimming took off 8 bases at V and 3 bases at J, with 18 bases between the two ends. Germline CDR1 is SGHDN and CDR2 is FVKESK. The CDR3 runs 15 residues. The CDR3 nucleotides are TGTGCCAGCTCCAGACAGTGGGGTTGGACAGATACGCAGTATTTT. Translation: CASSRQWGWTDTQYF.

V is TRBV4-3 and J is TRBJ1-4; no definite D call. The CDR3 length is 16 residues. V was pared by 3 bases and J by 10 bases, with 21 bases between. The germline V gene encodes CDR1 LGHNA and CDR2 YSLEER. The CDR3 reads CASSQVVGVMAGKLFF. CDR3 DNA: TGCGCCAGCAGCCAGGTTGTCGGGGTAATGGCGGGAAAACTGTTTTTT.

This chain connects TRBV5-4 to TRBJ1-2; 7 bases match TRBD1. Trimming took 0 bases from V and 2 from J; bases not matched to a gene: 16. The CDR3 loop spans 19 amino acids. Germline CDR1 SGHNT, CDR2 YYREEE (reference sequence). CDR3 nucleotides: TGTGCCAGCAGCTTGGGTAATTTCGTCTCGAGGACAGGAAACTATGGCTACACCTTC. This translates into CASSLGNFVSRTGNYGYTF.

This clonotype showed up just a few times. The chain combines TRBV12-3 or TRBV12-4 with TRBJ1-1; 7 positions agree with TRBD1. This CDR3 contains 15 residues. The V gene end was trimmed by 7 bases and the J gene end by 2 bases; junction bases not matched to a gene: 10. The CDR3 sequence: CASISSGGSNTEAFF. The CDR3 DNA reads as TGTGCCAGCATTTCCTCAGGGGGTTCAAACACTGAAGCTTTCTTT.

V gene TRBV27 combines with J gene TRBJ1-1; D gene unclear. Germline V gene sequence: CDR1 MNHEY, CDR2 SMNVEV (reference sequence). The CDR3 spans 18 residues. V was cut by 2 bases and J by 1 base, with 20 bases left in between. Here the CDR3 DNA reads TGTGCCAGCAGTTTACAAACCCTCACAAACCGGGGGAACACTGAAGCTTTCTTT. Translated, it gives CASSLQTLTNRGNTEAFF.

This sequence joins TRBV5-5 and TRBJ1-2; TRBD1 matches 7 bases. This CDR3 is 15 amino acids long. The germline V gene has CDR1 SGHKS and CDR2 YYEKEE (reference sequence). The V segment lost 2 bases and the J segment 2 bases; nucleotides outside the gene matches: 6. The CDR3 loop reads CASSFIKQGNYGYTF. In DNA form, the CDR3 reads TGTGCCAGCAGCTTTATCAAACAGGGGAACTATGGCTACACCTTC.

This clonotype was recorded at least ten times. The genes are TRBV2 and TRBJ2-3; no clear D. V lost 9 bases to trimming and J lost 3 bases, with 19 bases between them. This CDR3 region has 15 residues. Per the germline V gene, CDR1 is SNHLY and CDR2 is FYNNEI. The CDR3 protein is CASGPAGSGTDTQYF. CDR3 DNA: TGTGCCAGTGGGCCCGCAGGAAGTGGAACAGATACGCAGTATTTT.

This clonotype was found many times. As DNA, the CDR3 is TGTGCCAGCAGCTTAGCCCGGTGGGCCGGGGAGCTGTTTTTT. Translating it yields CASSLARWAGELFF. J is TRBJ2-2 and V is TRBV7-8; D is undetermined. The CDR3 covers 14 residues. The V gene lost 0 bases and the J gene lost 6 bases, with 8 bases spanning the gap. Germline CDR1 is SGHVS and CDR2 is FQNEAQ. The variable domain in full, completed from reference TRBV7-8 and TRBJ2-2, reads GAGVSQSPRYKVAKRGQDVALRCDPISGHVSLFWYQQALGQGPEFLTYFQNEAQLDKSGLPSDRFFAERPEGSVSTLKIQRTQQEDSAVYLCASSLARWAGELFFGEGSRLTVL.

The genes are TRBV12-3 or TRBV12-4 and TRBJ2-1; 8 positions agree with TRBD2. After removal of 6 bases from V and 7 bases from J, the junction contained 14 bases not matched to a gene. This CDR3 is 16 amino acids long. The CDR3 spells CASSLGKREKGNEQFF. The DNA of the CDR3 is TGTGCCAGCAGCTTGGGCAAGCGGGAGAAGGGGAATGAGCAGTTCTTC.

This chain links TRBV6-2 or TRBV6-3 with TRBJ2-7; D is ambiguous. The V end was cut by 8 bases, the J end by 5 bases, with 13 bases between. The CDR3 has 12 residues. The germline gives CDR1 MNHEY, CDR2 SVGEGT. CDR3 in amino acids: CASARGVNEQYF. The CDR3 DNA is TGTGCCAGCGCTCGTGGAGTCAACGAGCAGTACTTC.

The CDR3 nucleotides are TGTGCCAGCAGTCCCCGTGGGGGCACCGGGGAGCTGTTTTTT. Translated, it gives CASSPRGGTGELFF. The genes are TRBV12-3 or TRBV12-4 and TRBJ2-2; either TRBD1 or TRBD2 may fit D (5 bases each). Trimming pared 5 bases from V and 4 bases from J, leaving 11 bases between. CDR3 length: 14 amino acids.

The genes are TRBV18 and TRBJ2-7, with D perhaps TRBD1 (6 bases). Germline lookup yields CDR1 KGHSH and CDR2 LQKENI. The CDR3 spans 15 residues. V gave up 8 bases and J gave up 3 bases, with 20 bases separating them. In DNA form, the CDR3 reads TGTGCCAGCCCAACGTCTCGTCAGGGGCACTACGAGCAGTACTTC. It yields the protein CASPTSRQGHYEQYF.

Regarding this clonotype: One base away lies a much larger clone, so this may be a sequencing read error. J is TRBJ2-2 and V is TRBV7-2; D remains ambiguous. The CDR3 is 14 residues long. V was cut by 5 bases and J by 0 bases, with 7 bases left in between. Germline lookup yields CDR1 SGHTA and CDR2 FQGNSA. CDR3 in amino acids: CASSPTANTGELFF. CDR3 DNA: TGTGCCAGCAGCCCTACCGCGAACACCGGGGAGCTGTTTTTT.

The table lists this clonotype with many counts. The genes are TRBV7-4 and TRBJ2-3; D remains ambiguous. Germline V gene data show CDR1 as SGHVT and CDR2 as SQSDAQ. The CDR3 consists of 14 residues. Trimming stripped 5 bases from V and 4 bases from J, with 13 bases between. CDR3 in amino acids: CASSIRLPPDTQYF. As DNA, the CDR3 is TGTGCCAGCAGCATACGACTCCCGCCAGATACGCAGTATTTT.

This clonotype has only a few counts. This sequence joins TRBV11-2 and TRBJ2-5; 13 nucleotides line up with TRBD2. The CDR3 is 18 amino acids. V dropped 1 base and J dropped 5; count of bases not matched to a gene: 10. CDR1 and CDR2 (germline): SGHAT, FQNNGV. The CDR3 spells CASSLVRGLAGKKETQYF. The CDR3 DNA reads TGTGCCAGCAGCTTAGTAAGGGGACTAGCGGGAAAGAAGGAGACCCAGTACTTC.

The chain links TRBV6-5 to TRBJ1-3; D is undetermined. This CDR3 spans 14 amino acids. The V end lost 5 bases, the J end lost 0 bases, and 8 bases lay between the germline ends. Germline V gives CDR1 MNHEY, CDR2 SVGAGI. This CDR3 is CASSRALSGNTIYF. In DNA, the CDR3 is TGTGCCAGCAGTCGGGCCCTCTCTGGAAACACCATATATTTT.

The CDR3 sequence is CASSSRGVGGTEQYF. The DNA of the CDR3 is TGTGCCAGCAGTTCCAGGGGGGTAGGAGGGACCGAGCAGTACTTC. The chain employs TRBV7-3 and TRBJ2-7, with TRBD1 as a possible D gene (7 bases). The CDR3 covers 15 residues. CDR1 SGHTA and CDR2 FQGTGA come from the germline V gene. With 6 bases removed from V and 6 bases from J, the gap between germline ends came to 21 bases.